This TCR beta chain was documented in a study of blood T cell repertoires in COVID-19 (dated by TCRdb to the early 2020s). For context, the study as a whole: Collaborator samples came from the United States, Italy and Spain and covered acute and convalescent phases of COVID-19. The prospective study material was composed of cDNA or gDNA derived from T cells, B-cell-depleted T cells, or PBMCs. Subjects who had been exposed to COVID-19, were actively infected with it, or had recovered from it provided the deeply sampled blood TCRbeta repertoires that made up the dataset. The repertoires were made available in a free public database intended to serve as a resource for research on the immune response to SARS-CoV-2. Samples were obtained from the ongoing ImmuneRACE study (first 160 participants) and from 1,000 to 1,500 subjects provided by 6 global collaborators. Nearly every sample came with metadata listing a de-identified subject ID, COVID-19 status, age in years and sex. Where available, HLA class I and class II types were taken from metadata supplied by the sample provider and were not determined by assay-based typing.

Enrolling through a virtual design, the prospective study's participants ranged in age from about 18 to 89 years and lived across approximately 25 United States geographic areas. In the prospective study, cohorts were assigned on the basis of participant-reported clinical history obtained from a screening survey and a study questionnaire. For ImmuneRACE Cohort 3, a participant was defined as recovered based on two consecutive negative NP/OP PCR tests, clearance by a healthcare professional, or resolution of symptoms. In the prospective study, mobile phlebotomists collected whole blood, serum and a nasopharyngeal or oropharyngeal swab from each participant. Over a 2-month period, participants in the prospective study had the option of providing additional blood draws and questionnaires. Before DNA extraction, blood samples from the prospective study were shipped at room temperature or frozen. TCRbeta CDR3 regions were amplified from genomic DNA by means of the immunoSEQ Assay, a bias-controlled multiplex PCR. The paper's data handling went like this. The number of nucleated cells in each sample was estimated by amplification of reference gene primers within the assay. Sequence reads were collapsed and filtered to measure the absolute abundance of every unique TCRbeta CDR3 rearrangement. For each sample, productive Simpson clonality was calculated as the square root of Simpson's diversity index over productive rearrangements. Sourced from immuneACCESS, this table was stored by TCRdb with only in-frame sequences that have V and J called. A share of the clones is absent; for the studies checked, an unresolved V gene accounts for under half, and the remainder has no known explanation. The DNA was the basis for D and trimming; V, J and clone size are from that table. This sample lists approximately 270,000 clones; roughly 89% were detected once. The biggest ten clones account for roughly 1.8% of the sample.

Comments on this clone: Its antigen has not been determined. Base-call qualities are not available, and no considerably larger clone is one nucleotide away.

The investigation overall reported the following: Clinical and demographic metadata were provided uncurated, with the amount varying by source and participant.

This TCR came from a woman aged 60-70 years who had recovered from COVID-19. Sequenced material: PBMCs or T cells enriched from blood (not recorded which).

The CDR3 reads as follows: CASSQEWGGPDTQYF. Here is the DNA: TGTGCCAGCAGCCAAGAGTGGGGGGGCCCAGATACGCAGTATTTT. The rearranged segments are TRBV3-1 (or the pseudogene TRBV3-2) and TRBJ2-3, and the D gene may be TRBD2, 7 bases matching. From the cysteine up to the phenylalanine, the CDR3 has a length of 15 residues. The kept DNA is CDR3 alone, 45 bases in frame from the first base. The germline V gene (reference sequence) sets CDR1 to LGHDT and CDR2 to YNNKEL. Trimming at the junction amounts to 0 bases on V and 4 bases on J, and the germline ends lie 11 bases apart.